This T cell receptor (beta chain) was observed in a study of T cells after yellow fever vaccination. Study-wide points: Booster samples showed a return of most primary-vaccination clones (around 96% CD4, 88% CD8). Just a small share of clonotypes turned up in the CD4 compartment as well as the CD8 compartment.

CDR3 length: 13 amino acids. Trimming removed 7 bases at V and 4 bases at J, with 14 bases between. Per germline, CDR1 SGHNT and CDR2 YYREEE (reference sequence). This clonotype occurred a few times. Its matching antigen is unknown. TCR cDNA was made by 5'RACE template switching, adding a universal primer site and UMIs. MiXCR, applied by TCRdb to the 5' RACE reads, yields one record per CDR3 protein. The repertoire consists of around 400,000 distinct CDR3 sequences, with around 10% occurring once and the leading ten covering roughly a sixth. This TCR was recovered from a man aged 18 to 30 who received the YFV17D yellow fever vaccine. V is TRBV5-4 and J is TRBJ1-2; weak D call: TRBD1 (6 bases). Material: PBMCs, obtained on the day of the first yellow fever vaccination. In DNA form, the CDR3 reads TGTGCCAGCGGGGGCAGCCCTTCCTATGGCTACACCTTC. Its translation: CASGGSPSYGYTF.